The rows below give T cell receptor beta chains drawn from one sample of a study of technical replicates of blood from four donors. The data were produced by immunoSEQ multiplex PCR, yet TCRdb's version contains in-frame clones alone and is incomplete. The sample shows about 75,000 clones, around 92% of them seen only once. The sequencing input was T cells isolated from PBMCs. Every receptor here comes from a human donor in good health. Each CDR3 is given with its conserved first and last residue. A D gene is named only where the DNA matches it firmly. Some rows mark clone size as missing; the rest say once, few, many or name a class of expanded clone.

size: NA; J: TRBJ2-7; V: TRBV19; D: TRBD2; CDR3: CASSLLAGGFYEQYF; DNA: TGTGCCAGTAGTTTACTAGCGGGAGGGTTCTACGAGCAGTACTTC
size: NA; J: TRBJ2-1; V: TRBV19; D: NA; CDR3: CASSMRVQQFF; DNA: TGTGCCAGTAGTATGAGGGTTCAGCAGTTCTTC
size: NA; J: TRBJ2-1; V: TRBV4-1; D: NA; CDR3: CASSPTLGRENNEQFF; DNA: TGCGCCAGCAGCCCGACATTGGGGCGGGAAAACAATGAGCAGTTCTTC
size: once; J: TRBJ2-1; V: TRBV19; D: TRBD2; CDR3: CASSKGSGRQQFF; DNA: TGTGCCAGTAGTAAGGGAAGCGGGAGGCAGCAGTTCTTC
size: NA; J: TRBJ1-5; V: TRBV19; D: TRBD1; CDR3: CASSSGQGNQPQHF; DNA: TGTGCCAGTAGTTCGGGACAGGGTAATCAGCCCCAGCATTTT
size: NA; J: TRBJ2-7; V: TRBV6-1; D: TRBD1; CDR3: CASSESGTGDHEQYF; DNA: TGTGCCAGCAGTGAATCGGGGACAGGGGATCACGAGCAGTACTTC
size: NA; J: TRBJ2-5; V: TRBV5-4; D: TRBD2; CDR3: CASSPRATSPETQYF; DNA: TGTGCCAGCAGTCCACGGGCGACTAGCCCAGAGACCCAGTACTTC
size: NA; J: TRBJ1-5; V: TRBV5-1; D: TRBD1; CDR3: CASSVDRLEQPQHF; DNA: TGCGCCAGCAGCGTGGACAGGCTAGAGCAGCCCCAGCATTTT
size: NA; J: TRBJ1-1; V: TRBV27; D: NA; CDR3: CASSLEGGLTEAFF; DNA: TGTGCCAGCAGTTTAGAAGGCGGTTTAACTGAAGCTTTCTTT
size: once; J: TRBJ2-4; V: TRBV5-1; D: NA; CDR3: CASSLQRTSKNIQYF; DNA: TGCGCCAGCAGCTTGCAAAGGACTTCCAAAAACATTCAGTACTTC
size: NA; J: TRBJ1-2; V: TRBV6-4; D: TRBD1; CDR3: CASSDRRDRSIYGYTF; DNA: TGTGCCAGCAGTGACAGAAGGGACAGGAGTATCTATGGCTACACCTTC
size: once; J: TRBJ2-3; V: TRBV19; D: TRBD2; CDR3: CASRGTSGSTDTQYF; DNA: TGTGCCAGTAGGGGGACTAGCGGGAGCACAGATACGCAGTATTTT
size: NA; J: TRBJ1-5; V: TRBV27; D: TRBD1; CDR3: CASSLFGGQGPAYQPQHF; DNA: TGTGCCAGCAGTTTATTCGGGGGACAGGGGCCAGCCTATCAGCCCCAGCATTTT
size: NA; J: TRBJ1-3; V: TRBV2; D: NA; CDR3: CARRDREGAGNTIYF; DNA: TGTGCCAGGAGGGACCGTGAGGGGGCTGGAAACACCATATATTTT
size: NA; J: TRBJ2-5; V: TRBV11-2; D: NA; CDR3: CASSFRRLQETQYF; DNA: TGTGCCAGCAGCTTCCGCCGACTACAAGAGACCCAGTACTTC
size: once; J: TRBJ2-7; V: TRBV7-9; D: NA; CDR3: CASSLGGLTYEQYF; DNA: TGTGCCAGCAGCTTAGGAGGACTTACCTACGAGCAGTACTTC
size: NA; J: TRBJ1-4; V: TRBV4-3; D: TRBD1; CDR3: CASSREGAANEKLFF; DNA: TGCGCCAGCAGCCGAGAGGGGGCGGCTAATGAAAAACTGTTTTTT
size: NA; J: TRBJ2-1; V: TRBV2; D: TRBD2; CDR3: CAMRLAGDNEQFF; DNA: TGTGCCATGAGACTAGCGGGAGACAATGAGCAGTTCTTC
size: NA; J: TRBJ1-1; V: TRBV27; D: NA; CDR3: CASSSPQGSNTEAFF; DNA: TGTGCCAGCAGTTCTCCCCAGGGTAGCAACACTGAAGCTTTCTTT
size: NA; J: TRBJ1-5; V: TRBV6-4; D: NA; CDR3: CASSERSAGRYSNQPQHF; DNA: TGTGCCAGCAGTGAGAGGTCGGCAGGGCGTTATAGCAATCAGCCCCAGCATTTT
size: NA; J: TRBJ2-1; V: TRBV5-1; D: TRBD2; CDR3: CASSGRAYNEQFF; DNA: TGCGCCAGCAGCGGGAGGGCCTACAATGAGCAGTTCTTC
size: NA; J: TRBJ2-1; V: TRBV9; D: TRBD1; CDR3: CASSVVGGDNEQFF; DNA: TGTGCCAGCAGCGTAGTAGGGGGCGACAATGAGCAGTTCTTC
size: NA; J: TRBJ1-3; V: TRBV7-9; D: NA; CDR3: CASSSTNLGPIYF; DNA: TGTGCCAGCAGCTCAACGAATTTGGGCCCCATATATTTT
size: NA; J: TRBJ2-1; V: TRBV10-1; D: TRBD2; CDR3: CASSEEAGGYNEQFF; DNA: TGCGCCAGCAGTGAGGAGGCGGGAGGGTACAATGAGCAGTTCTTC
size: NA; J: TRBJ2-3; V: TRBV7-6; D: NA; CDR3: CASSPSRQVADTQYF; DNA: TGTGCCAGCAGCCCCTCCCGACAGGTAGCAGATACGCAGTATTTT
size: NA; J: TRBJ2-1; V: TRBV7-9; D: TRBD2; CDR3: CASSLVAAGGSYSRNEQFF; DNA: TGTGCCAGCAGCTTAGTTGCAGCGGGAGGATCTTATTCGAGGAATGAGCAGTTCTTC
size: NA; J: TRBJ2-4; V: TRBV7-9; D: NA; CDR3: CASSLVKRSAKNIQYF; DNA: TGTGCCAGCAGCTTAGTAAAACGGTCCGCCAAAAACATTCAGTACTTC
size: NA; J: TRBJ1-2; V: TRBV23-1; D: NA; CDR3: CASSHGRYGYTF; DNA: TGCGCCAGCAGTCACGGGAGGTACGGCTACACCTTC
size: NA; J: TRBJ2-7; V: TRBV19; D: NA; CDR3: CASSINGGEQYF; DNA: TGTGCCAGTAGTATAAACGGCGGCGAGCAGTACTTC
size: NA; J: TRBJ1-3; V: TRBV11-3; D: NA; CDR3: CASSSHGGSGNTIYF; DNA: TGTGCCAGCAGCTCTCACGGGGGTAGTGGAAACACCATATATTTT
size: NA; J: TRBJ1-5; V: TRBV6-5; D: TRBD1; CDR3: CASSRTTGGGQPQHF; DNA: TGTGCCAGCAGTCGAACAACAGGGGGCGGTCAGCCCCAGCATTTT
size: once; J: TRBJ2-5; V: TRBV11-2; D: NA; CDR3: CAGTRSVYQETQYF; DNA: TGTGCCGGCACCCGCTCGGTGTATCAAGAGACCCAGTACTTC
size: NA; J: TRBJ1-5; V: TRBV27; D: TRBD1; CDR3: CASSYGQGNQPQHF; DNA: TGTGCCAGCAGTTACGGACAGGGCAATCAGCCCCAGCATTTT
size: NA; J: TRBJ1-1; V: TRBV10-3; D: NA; CDR3: CAISESGIQGNTEAFF; DNA: TGTGCCATCAGTGAGTCGGGGATACAGGGTAACACTGAAGCTTTCTTT
size: NA; J: TRBJ1-1; V: TRBV28; D: TRBD1; CDR3: CASSLTGVVGNTEAFF; DNA: TGTGCCAGCAGTTTGACAGGGGTGGTGGGTAACACTGAAGCTTTCTTT
size: NA; J: TRBJ1-1; V: TRBV11-2; D: TRBD1; CDR3: CASSDRDRGYTEAFF; DNA: TGTGCCAGCAGCGACCGGGACAGGGGCTACACTGAAGCTTTCTTT
size: NA; J: TRBJ2-5; V: TRBV29-1; D: TRBD2; CDR3: CSVEDWREEVETQYF; DNA: TGCAGCGTTGAAGATTGGCGGGAGGAGGTAGAGACCCAGTACTTC
size: NA; J: TRBJ2-1; V: TRBV5-6; D: TRBD2; CDR3: CASSFGLAGVGSYNEQFF; DNA: TGTGCCAGCAGCTTCGGGCTAGCGGGAGTCGGCTCCTACAATGAGCAGTTCTTC
size: NA; J: TRBJ2-3; V: TRBV5-1; D: NA; CDR3: CASSLAPSTDTQYF; DNA: TGCGCCAGCAGCTTGGCCCCTAGCACAGATACGCAGTATTTT
size: NA; J: TRBJ2-7; V: TRBV6-5; D: TRBD1; CDR3: CASSYPTGQGSYEQYF; DNA: TGTGCCAGCAGTTACCCCACGGGACAGGGATCCTACGAGCAGTACTTC
size: NA; J: TRBJ1-4; V: TRBV19; D: NA; CDR3: CASSTVRSEKLFF; DNA: TGTGCCAGTAGTACGGTACGGTCCGAAAAACTGTTTTTT
size: NA; J: TRBJ2-1; V: TRBV27; D: NA; CDR3: CASSGLYNEQFF; DNA: TGTGCCAGCAGTGGGCTGTACAATGAGCAGTTCTTC
size: NA; J: TRBJ2-5; V: TRBV5-1; D: TRBD2; CDR3: CASSRTSGQETQYF; DNA: TGCGCCAGCAGCCGGACTAGCGGACAAGAGACCCAGTACTTC
size: NA; J: TRBJ1-4; V: TRBV5-6; D: NA; CDR3: CASSFSLNEKLFF; DNA: TGTGCCAGCAGCTTCTCCCTGAATGAAAAACTGTTTTTT
size: NA; J: TRBJ1-1; V: TRBV9; D: TRBD1; CDR3: CASSVSGQGIMNTEAFF; DNA: TGTGCCAGCAGCGTATCGGGACAGGGAATAATGAACACTGAAGCTTTCTTT